This T cell receptor (beta chain) came from a study of blood T cell repertoires in COVID-19. Study as a whole: Sample material is recorded as cDNA or gDNA derived from T cells, B-cell-depleted T cells, or PBMCs.

Assay used: immunoSEQ multiplex PCR; TCRdb lists only in-frame clones, some missing. In the table there are fewer than 70,000 clones, about 90% of which are singletons. The V gene lost 4 bases and the J gene lost 3 bases, with 23 bases spanning the gap. This CDR3 has 18 amino acids. Germline CDR1 reads LNHDA; CDR2 reads SQIVND (reference sequence). The V gene is TRBV19, the J gene TRBJ2-3, with D possibly being TRBD1 (9 bases). The TCR was taken from a human donor in a cohort sampled during active COVID-19. Sequencing was done on a sample of peripheral blood. CDR3 amino acids: CASSRDRAPGLVTDTQYF. The CDR3 DNA follows: TGTGCCAGTAGTAGGGACAGGGCTCCGGGACTAGTAACAGATACGCAGTATTTT. Variable domain in full (rest from reference TRBV19 and TRBJ2-3): DGGITQSPKYLFRKEGQNVTLSCEQNLNHDAMYWYRQDPGQGLRLIYYSQIVNDFQKGDIAEGYSVSREKKESFPLTVTSAQKNPTAFYLCASSRDRAPGLVTDTQYFGPGTRLTVL.